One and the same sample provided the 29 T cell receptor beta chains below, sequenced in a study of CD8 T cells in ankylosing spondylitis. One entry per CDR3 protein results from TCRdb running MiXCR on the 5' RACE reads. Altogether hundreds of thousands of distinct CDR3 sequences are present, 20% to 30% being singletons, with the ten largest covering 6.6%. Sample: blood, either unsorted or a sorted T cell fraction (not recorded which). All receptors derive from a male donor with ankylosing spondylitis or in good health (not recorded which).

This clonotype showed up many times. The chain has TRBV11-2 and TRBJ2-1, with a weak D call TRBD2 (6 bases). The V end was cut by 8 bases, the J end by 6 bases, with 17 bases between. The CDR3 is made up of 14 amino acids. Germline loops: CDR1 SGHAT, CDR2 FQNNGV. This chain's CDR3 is CASFRDSASNEQFF. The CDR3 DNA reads TGTGCCAGCTTCCGGGACTCCGCCTCCAATGAGCAGTTCTTC.

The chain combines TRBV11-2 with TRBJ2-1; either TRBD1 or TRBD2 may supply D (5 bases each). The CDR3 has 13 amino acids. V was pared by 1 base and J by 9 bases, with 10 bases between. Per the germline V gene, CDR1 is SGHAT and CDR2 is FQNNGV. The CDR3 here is CASSLGVGGEQFF. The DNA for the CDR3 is TGTGCCAGCAGCTTAGGGGTTGGGGGTGAGCAGTTCTTC.

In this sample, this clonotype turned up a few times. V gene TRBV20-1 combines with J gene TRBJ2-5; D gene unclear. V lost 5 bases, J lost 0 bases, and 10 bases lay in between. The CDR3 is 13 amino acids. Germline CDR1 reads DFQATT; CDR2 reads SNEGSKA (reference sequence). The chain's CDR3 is CSAYPVYQETQYF. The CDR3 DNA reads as TGCAGTGCTTACCCAGTGTACCAAGAGACCCAGTACTTC.

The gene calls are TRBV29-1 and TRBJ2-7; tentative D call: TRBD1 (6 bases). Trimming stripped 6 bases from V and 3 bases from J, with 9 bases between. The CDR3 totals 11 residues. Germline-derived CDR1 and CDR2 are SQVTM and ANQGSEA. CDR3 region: CSVRRGYEQYF. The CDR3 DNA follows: TGCAGCGTCCGCAGGGGCTACGAGCAGTACTTC.

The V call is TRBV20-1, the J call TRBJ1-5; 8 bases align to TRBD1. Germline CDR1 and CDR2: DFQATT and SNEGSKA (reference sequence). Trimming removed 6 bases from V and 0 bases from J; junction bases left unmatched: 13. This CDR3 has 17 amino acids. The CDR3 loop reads CSAQPGQAVDSNQPQHF. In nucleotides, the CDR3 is TGCAGTGCACAACCGGGACAGGCTGTAGATAGCAATCAGCCCCAGCATTTT.

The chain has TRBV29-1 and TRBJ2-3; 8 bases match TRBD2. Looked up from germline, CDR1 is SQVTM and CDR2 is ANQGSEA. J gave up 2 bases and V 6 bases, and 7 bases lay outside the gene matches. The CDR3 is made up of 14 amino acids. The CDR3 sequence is CSVAETSDTDTQYF. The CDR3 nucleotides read TGCAGCGTAGCCGAGACTAGCGACACAGATACGCAGTATTTT.

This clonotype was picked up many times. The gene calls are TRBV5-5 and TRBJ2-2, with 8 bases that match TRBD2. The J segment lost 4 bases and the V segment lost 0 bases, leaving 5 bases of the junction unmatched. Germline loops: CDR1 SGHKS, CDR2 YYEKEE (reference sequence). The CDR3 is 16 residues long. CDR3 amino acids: CASSLDGRAFTGELFF. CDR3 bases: TGTGCCAGCAGCTTGGACGGGAGGGCCTTCACCGGGGAGCTGTTTTTT.

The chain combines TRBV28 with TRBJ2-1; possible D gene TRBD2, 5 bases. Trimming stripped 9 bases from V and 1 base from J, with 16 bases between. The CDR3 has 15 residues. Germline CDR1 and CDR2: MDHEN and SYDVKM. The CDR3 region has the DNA TGTGCCAGGGGCCCCGGGGTTCCGTCCTACAATGAGCAGTTCTTC. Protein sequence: CARGPGVPSYNEQFF.

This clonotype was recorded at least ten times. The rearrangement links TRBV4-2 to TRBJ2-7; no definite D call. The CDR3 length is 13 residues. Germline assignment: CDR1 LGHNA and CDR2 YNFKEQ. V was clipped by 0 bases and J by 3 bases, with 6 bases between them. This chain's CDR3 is CASSQDRGYEQYF. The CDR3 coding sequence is TGTGCCAGCAGCCAAGACAGAGGCTACGAGCAGTACTTC.

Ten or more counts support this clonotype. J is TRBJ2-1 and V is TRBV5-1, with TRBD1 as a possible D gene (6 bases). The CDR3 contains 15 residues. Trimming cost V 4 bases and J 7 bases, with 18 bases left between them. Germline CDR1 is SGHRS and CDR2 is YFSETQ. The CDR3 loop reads CASSPRTDLGNEQFF. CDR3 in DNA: TGCGCCAGCAGCCCAAGGACAGATTTGGGTAATGAGCAGTTCTTC. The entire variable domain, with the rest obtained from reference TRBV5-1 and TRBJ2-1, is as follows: KAGVTQTPRYLIKTRGQQVTLSCSPISGHRSVSWYQQTPGQGLQFLFEYFSETQRNKGNFPGRFSGRQFSNSRSEMNVSTLELGDSALYLCASSPRTDLGNEQFFGPGTRLTVL.

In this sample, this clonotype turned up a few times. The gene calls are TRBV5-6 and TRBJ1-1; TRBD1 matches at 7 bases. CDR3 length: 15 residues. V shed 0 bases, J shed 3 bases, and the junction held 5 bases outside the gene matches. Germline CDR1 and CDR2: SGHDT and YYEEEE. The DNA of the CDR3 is TGTGCCAGCAGCTTGGGACAGGGATCCCACACTGAAGCTTTCTTT. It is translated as CASSLGQGSHTEAFF.

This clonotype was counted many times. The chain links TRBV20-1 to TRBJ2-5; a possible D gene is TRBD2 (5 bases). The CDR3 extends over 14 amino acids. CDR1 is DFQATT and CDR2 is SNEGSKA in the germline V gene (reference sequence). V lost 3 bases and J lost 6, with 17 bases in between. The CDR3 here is CSASRLDGVKTQYF. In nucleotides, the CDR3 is TGCAGTGCTAGTCGGCTAGACGGGGTGAAGACCCAGTACTTC.

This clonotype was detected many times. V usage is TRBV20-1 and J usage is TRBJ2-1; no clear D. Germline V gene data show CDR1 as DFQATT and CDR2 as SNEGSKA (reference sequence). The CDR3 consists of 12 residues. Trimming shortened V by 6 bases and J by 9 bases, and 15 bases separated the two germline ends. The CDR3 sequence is CSARNEYAEQFF. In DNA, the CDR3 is TGCAGTGCCAGAAATGAGTACGCTGAGCAGTTCTTC.

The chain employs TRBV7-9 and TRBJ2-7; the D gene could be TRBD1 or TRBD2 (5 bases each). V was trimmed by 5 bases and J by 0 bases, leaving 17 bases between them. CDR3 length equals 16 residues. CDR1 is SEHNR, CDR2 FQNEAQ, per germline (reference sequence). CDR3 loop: CASSRGVSPNSYEQYF. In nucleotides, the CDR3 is TGTGCCAGCAGCCGAGGGGTCTCGCCAAACTCCTACGAGCAGTACTTC.

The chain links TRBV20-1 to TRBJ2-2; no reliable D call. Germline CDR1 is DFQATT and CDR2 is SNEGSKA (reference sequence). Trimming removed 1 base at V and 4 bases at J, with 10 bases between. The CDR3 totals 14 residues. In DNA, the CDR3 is TGCAGTGCTAGAGTTCAATCCGGCACCGGGGAGCTGTTTTTT. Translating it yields CSARVQSGTGELFF.

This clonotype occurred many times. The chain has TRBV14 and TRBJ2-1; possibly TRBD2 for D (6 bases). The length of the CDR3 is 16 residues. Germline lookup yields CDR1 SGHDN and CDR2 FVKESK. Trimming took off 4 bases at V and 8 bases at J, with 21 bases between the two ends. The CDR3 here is CASSLYGSPDGDEQFF. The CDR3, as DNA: TGTGCCAGCAGCCTGTACGGGAGCCCTGATGGGGATGAGCAGTTCTTC.

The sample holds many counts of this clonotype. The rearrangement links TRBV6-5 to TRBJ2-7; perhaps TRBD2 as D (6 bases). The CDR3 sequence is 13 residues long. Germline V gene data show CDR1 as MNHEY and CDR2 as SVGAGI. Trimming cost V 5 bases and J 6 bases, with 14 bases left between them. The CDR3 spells CASSNWDSGEQYF. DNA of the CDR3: TGTGCCAGCAGTAACTGGGACTCCGGCGAGCAGTACTTC.

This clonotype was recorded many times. The CDR3 nucleotides are TGCAGCGTTGGATTCAGGCTAGTTCGCCACAATGAGCAGTTCTTC. The encoded protein is CSVGFRLVRHNEQFF. This rearrangement joins TRBV29-1 to TRBJ2-1; D gene uncertain. The V gene's germline CDR1 is SQVTM and CDR2 ANQGSEA. V gave up 4 bases and J gave up 5 bases, with 18 bases separating them. There are 15 residues in the CDR3.

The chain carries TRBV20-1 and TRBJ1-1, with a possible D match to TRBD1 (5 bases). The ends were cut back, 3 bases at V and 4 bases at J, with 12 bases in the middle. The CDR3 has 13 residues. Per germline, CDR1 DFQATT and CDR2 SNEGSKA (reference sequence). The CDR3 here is CSASQAGLTEAFF. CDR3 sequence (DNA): TGCAGTGCTAGTCAAGCAGGGCTCACTGAAGCTTTCTTT.

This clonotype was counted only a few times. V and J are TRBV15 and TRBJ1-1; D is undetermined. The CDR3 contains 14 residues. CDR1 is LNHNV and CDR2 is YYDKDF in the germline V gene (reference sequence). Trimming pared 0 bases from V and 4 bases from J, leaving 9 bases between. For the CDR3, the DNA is TGTGCCACCAGCAGAGATCCCGGGAGCACTGAAGCTTTCTTT. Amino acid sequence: CATSRDPGSTEAFF.

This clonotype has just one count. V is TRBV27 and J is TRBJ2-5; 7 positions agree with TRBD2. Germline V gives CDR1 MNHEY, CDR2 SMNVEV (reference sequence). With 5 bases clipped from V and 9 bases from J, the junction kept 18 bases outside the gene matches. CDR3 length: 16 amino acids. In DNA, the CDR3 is TGTGCCAGCAGTCCATATACGCCCGACCAAAGCGGGGCCCAGTACTTC. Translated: CASSPYTPDQSGAQYF.

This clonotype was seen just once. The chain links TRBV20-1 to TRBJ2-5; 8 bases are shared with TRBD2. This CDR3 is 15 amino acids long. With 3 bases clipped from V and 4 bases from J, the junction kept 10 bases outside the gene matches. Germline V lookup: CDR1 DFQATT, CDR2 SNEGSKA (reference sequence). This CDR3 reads CSASRGSGRGETQYF. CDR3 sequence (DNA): TGCAGTGCTAGTAGGGGGAGCGGGAGAGGAGAGACCCAGTACTTC.

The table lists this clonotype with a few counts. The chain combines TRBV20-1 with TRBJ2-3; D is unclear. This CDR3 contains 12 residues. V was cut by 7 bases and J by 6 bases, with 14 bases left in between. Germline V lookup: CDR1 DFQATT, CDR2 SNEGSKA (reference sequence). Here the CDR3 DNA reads TGCAGTGGTTACAGCGAACAGGATACGCAGTATTTT. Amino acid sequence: CSGYSEQDTQYF.

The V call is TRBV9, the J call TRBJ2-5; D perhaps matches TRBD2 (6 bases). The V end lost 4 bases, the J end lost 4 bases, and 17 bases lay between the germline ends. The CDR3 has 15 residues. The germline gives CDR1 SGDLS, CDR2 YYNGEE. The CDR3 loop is CASSHKAVEGETQYF. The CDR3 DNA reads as TGTGCCAGCAGCCATAAGGCAGTGGAGGGAGAGACCCAGTACTTC.

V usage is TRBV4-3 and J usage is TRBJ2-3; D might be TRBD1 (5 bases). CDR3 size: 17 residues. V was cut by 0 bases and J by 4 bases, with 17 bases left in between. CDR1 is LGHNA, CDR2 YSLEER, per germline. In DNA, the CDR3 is TGCGCCAGCAGCCAAGAAGTTGGGGCTGCACGTGCAGATACGCAGTATTTT. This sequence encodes CASSQEVGAARADTQYF.

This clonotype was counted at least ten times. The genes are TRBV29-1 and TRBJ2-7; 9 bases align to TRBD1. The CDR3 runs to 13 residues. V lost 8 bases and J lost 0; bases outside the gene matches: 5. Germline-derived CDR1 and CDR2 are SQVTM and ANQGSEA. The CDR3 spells CSYRDRASYEQYF. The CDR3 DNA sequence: TGCAGCTACCGGGACAGGGCCTCCTACGAGCAGTACTTC.

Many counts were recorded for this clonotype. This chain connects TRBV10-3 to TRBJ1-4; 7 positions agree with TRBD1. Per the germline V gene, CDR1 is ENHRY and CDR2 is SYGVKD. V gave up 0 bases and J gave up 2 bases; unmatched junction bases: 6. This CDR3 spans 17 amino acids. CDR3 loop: CAISESTGLLTNEKLFF. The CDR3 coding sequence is TGTGCCATCAGTGAGTCGACAGGGCTTTTGACTAATGAAAAACTGTTTTTT.

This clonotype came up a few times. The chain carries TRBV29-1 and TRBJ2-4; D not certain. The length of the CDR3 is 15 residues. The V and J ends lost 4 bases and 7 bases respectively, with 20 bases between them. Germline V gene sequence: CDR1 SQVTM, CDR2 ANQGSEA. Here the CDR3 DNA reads TGCAGCGTTGCGGGCGCGGAGTCCACGTGGAACATTCAGTACTTC. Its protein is CSVAGAESTWNIQYF.

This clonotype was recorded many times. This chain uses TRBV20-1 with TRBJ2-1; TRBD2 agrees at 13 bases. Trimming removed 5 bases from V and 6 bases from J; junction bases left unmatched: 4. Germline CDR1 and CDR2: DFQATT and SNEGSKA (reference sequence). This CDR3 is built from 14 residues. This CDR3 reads CSARGTSGTNEQFF. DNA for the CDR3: TGCAGTGCTCGAGGGACTAGCGGGACCAATGAGCAGTTCTTC.